This T cell receptor beta chain derives from a study of cytomegalovirus exposure and HLA in healthy donors. In germline, CDR1 is SEHNR, CDR2 FQNEAQ (reference sequence). The CDR3 consists of 16 residues. The study ran its PCR with 60 Vbeta and 13 Jbeta primers. Sequencing was performed with immunoSEQ multiplex PCR; in TCRdb, only in-frame clones are kept and a portion is missing. Its clone listing holds some 200,000 clones. For this clone: The antigen remains unidentified.

Regarding the study as a whole: Indistinguishability led to the exclusion of some V segments, TRBV6-2 and TRBV6-3 included. Some highly shared sequence variants likely arose as a pipeline artifact.

This rearrangement joins TRBV7-9 to TRBJ2-5; the D gene is possibly TRBD2 (6 bases). The J call is doubtful: the DNA matches TRBJ2-7 better. The sample was PBMCs. The receptor's source is a boy aged 5 to 17 in good health and CMV-seronegative. CDR3 sequence reads: CASSLGSGEFSHEQYF. CDR3 coding DNA: TGTGCCAGCAGCTTAGGGTCGGGGGAGTTTTCCCACGAGCAGTACTTC.